This T cell receptor beta chain was observed in a study of immune evolution from preneoplasia to lung adenocarcinoma. As for this clone: No antigen is known for it.

Premalignant or tumor cells were enriched by macro-dissection after pathologic assessment. There are 15 residues in the CDR3. V lost 2 bases and J lost 2, with 9 bases in between. Per the germline V gene, CDR1 is MNHEY and CDR2 is SVGAGI. Assay: immunoSEQ multiplex PCR; the TCRdb copy retains only in-frame clones and omits some. The data hold around 25,000 clones, with about 76% observed a single time. Study-wide results and limits: From normal lung to invasive adenocarcinoma, top clone frequencies appeared to decrease.

This sequence joins TRBV6-5 and TRBJ1-4, with a tentative D call TRBD1 (5 bases). This clonotype originated in a person in their sixties with invasive lung adenocarcinoma. Some clones in this sample may be carry-over from other donors' samples. Sequencing input: FFPE invasive lung adenocarcinoma tissue. The CDR3 loop is CASSYRGATNEKLFF. CDR3 coding DNA: TGTGCCAGCAGTTACAGAGGGGCCACTAATGAAAAACTGTTTTTT.